The 16 T cell receptor beta chains below were found in one sample sequenced in a study of breast tumors, draining lymph nodes, adjacent tissues. TCRdb processed the multiplex PCR reads anew with MiXCR; each CDR3 protein has one entry. This sample has around 21,000 distinct CDR3 sequences, with 40% to 45% found just once. The specimen was breast tumor tissue. The receptors here all came from a female donor with breast cancer. Some clones in this sample may be carry-over from other donors' samples.

By frequency in the sample, this clonotype is medium-sized. The rearrangement links TRBV7-2 to TRBJ2-5; 9 bases line up with TRBD2. The length of the CDR3 is 17 residues. V lost 5 bases and J lost 9; bases outside the gene matches: 19. Germline V CDR1 and CDR2: SGHTA, FQGNSA. The CDR3 loop is CASSQAKIAGVVEPQYF. The CDR3 DNA reads TGTGCCAGCAGCCAAGCCAAGATAGCGGGAGTAGTGGAGCCCCAGTACTTC.

This clonotype appeared a single time. The chain uses TRBV2 and TRBJ1-5; D ambiguous. Trimming shortened V by 4 bases and J by 3 bases, and 7 bases separated the two germline ends. CDR3 length: 13 residues. In germline, CDR1 is SNHLY, CDR2 FYNNEI. The chain's CDR3 is CASSGRPNQPQHF. The CDR3 nucleotides are TGTGCCAGCAGTGGGCGGCCCAATCAGCCCCAGCATTTT.

This clonotype was recorded at least ten times. The CDR3 region is CASRLGVRGETQYF. CDR3 in DNA: TGTGCCAGCAGACTCGGGGTTAGGGGGGAGACCCAGTACTTC. This sequence joins TRBV7-9 and TRBJ2-5; weak D call: TRBD1 (6 bases). Germline assignment: CDR1 SEHNR and CDR2 FQNEAQ (reference sequence). Trimming took 6 bases from V and 5 from J, leaving 16 bases between them. The CDR3 runs to 14 residues.

The chain couples TRBV7-9 to TRBJ1-4; perhaps TRBD1 as D (6 bases). Germline V gene data show CDR1 as SEHNR and CDR2 as FQNEAQ (reference sequence). The CDR3 is 15 amino acids. The V and J ends lost 0 bases and 8 bases respectively, with 13 bases between them. The CDR3 sequence: CASSLALDRKEKLFF. CDR3 in DNA: TGTGCCAGCAGCTTAGCTCTGGACAGAAAGGAAAAACTGTTTTTT.

On this clonotype itself: Germline and junction disagree at one end, which may indicate a read error. The chain joins TRBV2 to TRBJ2-2; D is perhaps TRBD2 (6 bases). This CDR3 contains 13 residues. CDR1 and CDR2 (germline): SNHLY, FYNNEI. Here the CDR3 reads CASSVRSNRELHF. The CDR3 region has the DNA TGTGCCAGCAGCGTTAGGAGCAATCGGGAGCTGCATTTT.

The CDR3 region is CASGLSRDGNTIYF. CDR3 sequence (DNA): TGTGCTAGTGGTTTGTCCCGGGATGGAAACACCATATATTTT. V usage is TRBV12-5 and J usage is TRBJ1-3; D remains ambiguous. CDR1 and CDR2 from the germline V gene are LGHNT and FRNRAP. The CDR3 sequence is 14 residues long. V dropped 2 bases and J dropped 3 bases, with 8 bases sitting between them.

This clonotype has a handful of counts. One base away lies a much larger clone, so this may be a sequencing read error. The rearrangement uses TRBV6-4 and TRBJ2-6; no definite D call. Germline assignment: CDR1 MRHNA and CDR2 SNTAGT. The CDR3 spans 13 residues. CDR3 region: CASSHSGANVLTF. CDR3 bases: TGTGCCAGCAGTCACTCTGGGGCCAACGTCCTGACTTTC.

The V gene is TRBV2, the J gene TRBJ2-2, with D unclear. Germline V gives CDR1 SNHLY, CDR2 FYNNEI. The CDR3 spans 13 residues. V was pared by 6 bases and J by 5 bases, with 10 bases between. The CDR3 bases are TGTGCCAGCAGGGCCGCCGAGACCGGGGAGCTGTTTTTT. Translating it yields CASRAAETGELFF.

This rearrangement joins TRBV6-2 or TRBV6-3 to TRBJ2-7; 7 nucleotides line up with TRBD2. The germline gives CDR1 MNHEY, CDR2 SVGEGT. V lost 4 bases and J lost 2; bases outside the gene matches: 2. CDR3 length: 13 residues. In nucleotides, the CDR3 is TGTGCCAGCAGTTCCGGGACTACCTACGAGCAGTACTTC. This gives the protein CASSSGTTYEQYF.

This clonotype was observed at least ten times. One end of the junction varies from germline; a read error may be responsible. The genes are TRBV7-7 and TRBJ2-1; 13 bases line up with TRBD2. Germline CDR1 is SSHAT and CDR2 is FNYEAQ (reference sequence). The CDR3 has 14 amino acids. The CDR3 region is CASSRTSGGYEQFF. Here the CDR3 DNA reads TGTGCTAGCAGCCGGACTAGCGGGGGATATGAGCAGTTCTTC.

V and J are TRBV20-1 and TRBJ1-2; D gene uncertain. This CDR3 region has 14 residues. CDR1 is DFQATT, CDR2 SNEGSKA, per germline (reference sequence). V gave up 3 bases and J gave up 3 bases, with 14 bases separating them. The chain's CDR3 is CSASLVGVDYGYTF. In DNA form, the CDR3 reads TGCAGTGCTAGCTTAGTCGGGGTTGACTATGGCTACACCTTC.

This clonotype was picked up a small number of times. This chain uses TRBV5-5 with TRBJ2-7, with 7 bases aligning to TRBD1. V was pared by 4 bases and J by 2 bases, with 9 bases of the junction left unmatched. This CDR3 region has 15 residues. Germline lookup yields CDR1 SGHKS and CDR2 YYEKEE (reference sequence). The CDR3 reads CASSRGGPTAYEQYF. CDR3 nucleotide sequence: TGTGCCAGCAGCAGAGGGGGCCCGACCGCCTACGAGCAGTACTTC.

Worth noting for this clonotype: Given the absence of the conserved phenylalanine or tryptophan at the CDR3 end, a read error is likely. The rearrangement uses TRBV10-3 and TRBJ1-5; a possible D gene is TRBD1 (5 bases). The CDR3 has 14 residues. Germline-derived CDR1 and CDR2 are ENHRY and SYGVKD. CDR3 loop: CVISEGIGNQPQHL. For the CDR3, the DNA is TGTGTCATCAGTGAGGGGATAGGTAATCAGCCCCAGCATCTT.

Judged by abundance, this clonotype is medium-sized. At one boundary the junction diverges from the germline segment, which might be a read error. The J gene is TRBJ2-6, the V gene TRBV11-2; D remains unclear. Germline loops: CDR1 SGHAT, CDR2 FQNNGV. The CDR3 is 16 amino acids. For the CDR3, the DNA is TGTGCCAGCAGCTTAGTTCGGATGCCTGGGACCAACGTCCTGACTTTC. Translation: CASSLVRMPGTNVLTF.

Many counts were recorded for this clonotype. The chain uses TRBV7-2 and TRBJ1-5; D remains unclear. Germline values: CDR1 SGHTA, CDR2 FQGNSA. With 5 bases removed from V and 0 bases from J, the gap between germline ends came to 11 bases. This CDR3 is built from 15 residues. The CDR3 loop is CASSEWFDSNQPQHF. The DNA of the CDR3 is TGTGCCAGCAGCGAATGGTTCGATAGCAATCAGCCCCAGCATTTT. Filled out from reference TRBV7-2 and TRBJ1-5, the complete variable domain reads GAGVSQSPSNKVTEKGKDVELRCDPISGHTALYWYRQSLGQGLEFLIYFQGNSAPDKSGLPSDRFSAERTGGSVSTLTIQRTQQEDSAVYLCASSEWFDSNQPQHFGDGTRLSIL.

There are a few counts of this clonotype. The chain joins TRBV4-2 to TRBJ2-7; TRBD1 agrees at 7 bases. CDR1 is LGHNA and CDR2 is YNFKEQ in the germline V gene. The J segment lost 4 bases and the V segment lost 1 base, leaving 7 bases of the junction unmatched. The CDR3 is 15 amino acids. CDR3 DNA sequence: TGTGCCAGCAGCCAAGTCCCACAGGGGAGTTACGAGCAGTACTTC. This codes for CASSQVPQGSYEQYF.